This entry concerns a single TCR beta chain. Its antigen is as yet unknown. 13 Jbeta primers and 60 Vbeta primers were used for the PCR. Clones were sequenced by immunoSEQ multiplex PCR, and TCRdb holds only the in-frame ones, with some missing. The sample carries under 90,000 clones, around three quarters recorded once. This sample stems from a study of cytomegalovirus exposure and HLA in healthy donors. General study results and limits: Later on, an analysis found that several of the most significant clusters appeared to be linked to common viral pathogens, which included parvovirus B19. An analysis was carried out later, and it reportedly showed fewer N-insertions in an Asian-associated ancestry cluster than the approximately 700-donor mean. Later analysis showed most CMV-associated TCR beta chains appearing HLA-restricted. Clonal expansion was found to be greater in HLA-associated TCR beta chains than in equally common others in a later analysis.

The V gene's germline CDR1 is MNHEY and CDR2 SVGAGI. Germline trimming cut 6 bases from V and 7 bases from J; bases unmatched to any gene: 5. The CDR3 extends over 13 amino acids. The chain carries TRBV6-5 and TRBJ1-2; 10 positions agree with TRBD1. Specimen: PBMCs. The receptor was isolated from a woman in her 50s in good health and CMV-seropositive. The CDR3 reads CASSTTGGFGYTF. CDR3 DNA: TGTGCCAGCAGCACGACAGGGGGCTTTGGCTACACCTTC.